This T cell receptor (beta chain) is from a study of identical twins. Note on this clonotype: Its antigen is undetermined.

V lost 7 bases, J lost 10 bases, and 17 bases lay in between. This CDR3 is built from 13 residues. CDR1 is MNHEY and CDR2 is SMNVEV in the germline V gene (reference sequence). TCRdb re-called the 5' RACE reads with MiXCR, one entry per CDR3 protein. Counted here are about 520,000 distinct CDR3 sequences, less than 25% occurring once; the ten biggest clones make up about 0.91%. Study-level findings and limits: Reduced insertions were recorded for abundant cord blood beta clonotypes, with no such pattern in memory repertoires.

These data were also filed under a second study, of T cells expressing NK-cell markers. That study adds: Sequencing of TCR beta repertoires drew on sorted CD3+CD56+NKG2C+, CD3+CD56+NKG2C- and CD3+CD56-NKG2C+ T cells.

The gene calls are TRBV27 and TRBJ2-1; D gene uncertain. This clonotype was obtained from a woman in her late teens or twenties in good health. Sequencing was carried out using CD4+ T cells sorted from blood. CDR3 residues: CASNYYHNEEQFF. The CDR3, as DNA: TGTGCCAGCAATTATTACCACAATGAGGAGCAGTTCTTC.